The rows below give T cell receptor beta chains drawn from one sample of a study of OX40 agonist ivuxolimab in advanced cancers. The table came from immunoSEQ multiplex PCR; TCRdb's copy has only in-frame clones and leaves some out. The sample lists about 48,000 clones, more than 80% occurring once. The sample consisted of CD4+ or CD8+ T cells sorted from blood, taken in a trial of the OX40 agonist ivuxolimab. These receptor sequences come from an adult with an advanced solid tumor such as melanoma, head and neck, liver or kidney cancer. CDR3s leave out the opening cysteine and the closing phenylalanine or tryptophan. The D gene is left open where the match is weak.

>TRBV5-1|.
ASSLEAGLSGYT
>TRBV6-5|.
ASSYSKKQANVLT
>TRBV15|.
ATSRGHGQPDTQY
>TRBV5-1|TRBD2
ASSLGAGGPATGELF
>TRBV7-2|TRBD2
ASSLSRGGRGETQY
>TRBV19|TRBD2
ASSIGLAGANEQF
>TRBV19|.
ASSVGPEAF
>TRBV30|TRBD1
AWSPRDREAF
>TRBV4-3|.
ASSQDLAGPVSYEQY
>TRBV10-1|.
ASSGVGRGGYNEQF
>TRBV6-6|TRBD1
ASKNTGEAEAF
>TRBV7-2|.
ASSFRGRGATEAF
>TRBV5-1|.
ASTSGVDEKLF
>TRBV6-1|TRBD1
ASSRDSGSNQPQH
>TRBV19|.
ASRTGNTGELF
>TRBV6-6|.
ATAGLANEKLF
>TRBV20-1|.
SATQGAPQH
>TRBV7-8|.
ASRPQGPWVAF
>TRBV27|.
ASIQLGGLNYGYT
>TRBV5-8|.
ASTTAKNSYYT
>TRBV18|.
ASSPAEIEAF
>TRBV30|.
AWSVSQASYEQY